This is a list of T cell receptor beta chains from one sample in a study of T cell clones after liver transplantation. Sequencing was performed with immunoSEQ multiplex PCR; in TCRdb, only in-frame clones are kept and a portion is missing. This sample has around 78,000 clones, with around four fifths found just once. The specimen was CD4+ T cells from blood, collected at the 22-month timepoint. These receptors were collected from a human patient who received a liver transplant. Some T cells may be transferred from the graft donor. Both conserved end residues are part of each CDR3. A D gene is named only where the DNA matches it firmly. Clone size is not always given. Where it is, it says once, few, many or a class for expanded clones.

size: .
D: .
V: TRBV19
J: TRBJ1-2
DNA: TGTGCCAGTAGTACCCGACAGGCTGTAACTAACTATGGCTACACCTTC
CDR3: CASSTRQAVTNYGYTF

size: .
D: .
V: TRBV6-5
J: TRBJ1-2
DNA: TGTGCCAGCAGTTACACCGCCGGGACCCCCTATGGCTACACCTTC
CDR3: CASSYTAGTPYGYTF

size: .
D: .
V: TRBV4-1
J: TRBJ1-4
DNA: TGCGCCAGCAGCCAAGCGGGAGAACCTAATGAAAAACTGTTTTTT
CDR3: CASSQAGEPNEKLFF

size: .
D: .
V: TRBV11-2
J: TRBJ2-6
DNA: TGTGCCAGCAGCGGAAGAATTCGGGCCAACGTCCTGACTTTC
CDR3: CASSGRIRANVLTF

size: .
D: .
V: TRBV27
J: TRBJ1-1
DNA: TGTGCCAGCAGTCGGACCTGGGTGGACACTGAAGCTTTCTTT
CDR3: CASSRTWVDTEAFF

size: .
D: .
V: TRBV4-3
J: TRBJ1-6
DNA: TGCGCCAGCAGCCAAAACACAGGGAGCTCCTATAATTCACCCCTCCACTTT
CDR3: CASSQNTGSSYNSPLHF

size: .
D: TRBD2
V: TRBV4-2
J: TRBJ2-1
DNA: TGTGCCAGCAGCCAAGTAGGGGCTAGCGGCTCCTACAATGAGCAGTTCTTC
CDR3: CASSQVGASGSYNEQFF

size: .
D: .
V: TRBV5-6
J: TRBJ2-3
DNA: TGTGCCAGCAGCTCTTTACCAGATACGCAGTATTTT
CDR3: CASSSLPDTQYF

size: .
D: .
V: TRBV6-5
J: TRBJ1-1
DNA: TGTGCCAGCAGTTACAGGGCCCTGGCTTTCTTT
CDR3: CASSYRALAFF

size: .
D: .
V: TRBV2
J: TRBJ2-7
DNA: TGTGCCAGCAGGAGGATATACGAGCAGTACTTC
CDR3: CASRRIYEQYF

size: .
D: .
V: TRBV7-2
J: TRBJ2-5
DNA: TGTGCCAGCAGCGTCTCTTATGTGCCGACCCAGTACTTC
CDR3: CASSVSYVPTQYF

size: .
D: .
V: TRBV7-9
J: TRBJ1-5
DNA: TGTGCCAGCAGCTCCGGTAAAGCGCAGCCCCAGCATTTT
CDR3: CASSSGKAQPQHF

size: .
D: .
V: TRBV18
J: TRBJ2-1
DNA: TGTGCCAGCTCACCACCTGCAAGGGGGATTGAGCAGTTCTTC
CDR3: CASSPPARGIEQFF

size: .
D: .
V: TRBV2
J: TRBJ2-1
DNA: TGTGCCAGCAGCCTAGTTAACAATGAGCAGTTCTTC
CDR3: CASSLVNNEQFF

size: .
D: TRBD2
V: TRBV13
J: TRBJ2-2
DNA: TGTGCCAGCAGCACGGGACTAGCGGGATTCACCGGGGAGCTGTTTTTT
CDR3: CASSTGLAGFTGELFF

size: .
D: TRBD1
V: TRBV18
J: TRBJ1-4
DNA: TGTGCCAGCTCAGAAGACAGGGGAGAAAAACTGTTTTTT
CDR3: CASSEDRGEKLFF

size: .
D: .
V: TRBV2
J: TRBJ1-5
DNA: TGTGCCAGCAGTAGGGTCCCTAGCAATCAGCCCCAGCATTTT
CDR3: CASSRVPSNQPQHF

size: once
D: TRBD1
V: TRBV30
J: TRBJ1-4
DNA: TGTGCCTGGATTCCAGGGGGAGGTGAAAAACTGTTTTTT
CDR3: CAWIPGGGEKLFF

size: .
D: .
V: TRBV29-1
J: TRBJ1-2
DNA: TGCAGCGTTGAAGAGGGGGCAGGCTATGGCTACACCTTC
CDR3: CSVEEGAGYGYTF

size: once
D: TRBD1
V: TRBV2
J: TRBJ1-4
DNA: TGTGCCAGCAGTGGTCCCGGACAGGGCGAAAAACTGTTTTTT
CDR3: CASSGPGQGEKLFF

size: .
D: .
V: TRBV20-1
J: TRBJ2-5
DNA: TGCAGTGCTCAACTTCAAAACGCGCAGTACTTC
CDR3: CSAQLQNAQYF

size: .
D: .
V: TRBV18
J: TRBJ2-3
DNA: TGTGCCAGCTCACCAGGCACAGCCGATACGCAGTATTTT
CDR3: CASSPGTADTQYF

size: .
D: TRBD1
V: TRBV4-3
J: TRBJ1-4
DNA: TGCGCCAGCAGCCAAGAACCACAGGGGGGACAAAAACTGTTTTTT
CDR3: CASSQEPQGGQKLFF

size: .
D: .
V: TRBV30
J: TRBJ2-6
DNA: TGTGCCTGGAGTGGAGAGGTTCTGGGGGCCAACGTCCTGACTTTC
CDR3: CAWSGEVLGANVLTF

size: .
D: TRBD2
V: TRBV29-1
J: TRBJ2-1
DNA: TGCAGCGTTGACCCAATTCGGCTGCGGGGGTCCAATGAGCAGTTCTTC
CDR3: CSVDPIRLRGSNEQFF

size: .
D: TRBD2
V: TRBV7-3
J: TRBJ2-5
DNA: TGTGCCAGCAGAGAGAGCGGGGGGTACCAAGAGACCCAGTACTTC
CDR3: CASRESGGYQETQYF

size: .
D: TRBD1
V: TRBV19
J: TRBJ1-2
DNA: TGTGCCAGTAGGGACGGGACAGGTTCCACCTATGGCTACACCTTC
CDR3: CASRDGTGSTYGYTF

size: .
D: .
V: TRBV7-9
J: TRBJ1-5
DNA: TGTGCCAGCAGCCCCCCGCCGGGGACTAATCAGCCCCAGCATTTT
CDR3: CASSPPPGTNQPQHF

size: .
D: .
V: TRBV14
J: TRBJ2-7
DNA: TGTGCCAGCAGCCTCCAGGGCTACGAGCAGTACTTC
CDR3: CASSLQGYEQYF

size: .
D: TRBD2
V: TRBV5-1
J: TRBJ2-3
DNA: TGCGCCAGCAGCAGAGGGACTAGCGGGAGGGATACGCAGTATTTT
CDR3: CASSRGTSGRDTQYF

size: .
D: .
V: TRBV7-2
J: TRBJ2-1
DNA: TGTGCCAGCAGCTTAGGCGTCGGACGAATGAATGAGCAGTTCTTC
CDR3: CASSLGVGRMNEQFF